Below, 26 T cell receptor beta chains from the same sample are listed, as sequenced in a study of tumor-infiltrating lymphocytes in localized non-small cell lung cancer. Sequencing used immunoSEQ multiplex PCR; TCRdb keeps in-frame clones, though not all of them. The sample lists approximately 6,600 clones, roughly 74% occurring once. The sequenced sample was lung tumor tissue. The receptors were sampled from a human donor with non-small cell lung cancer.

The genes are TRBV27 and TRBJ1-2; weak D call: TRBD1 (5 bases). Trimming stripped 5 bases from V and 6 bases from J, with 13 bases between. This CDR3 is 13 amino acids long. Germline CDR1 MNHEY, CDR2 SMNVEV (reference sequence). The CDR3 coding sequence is TGTGCCAGCAGTCCATACAGGTTGCATGGCTACACCTTC. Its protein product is CASSPYRLHGYTF.

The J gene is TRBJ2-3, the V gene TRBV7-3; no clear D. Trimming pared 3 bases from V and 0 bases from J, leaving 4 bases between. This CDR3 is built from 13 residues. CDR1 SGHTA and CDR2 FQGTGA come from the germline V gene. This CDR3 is CASSFMSTDTQYF. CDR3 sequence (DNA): TGTGCCAGCAGCTTCATGAGCACAGATACGCAGTATTTT.

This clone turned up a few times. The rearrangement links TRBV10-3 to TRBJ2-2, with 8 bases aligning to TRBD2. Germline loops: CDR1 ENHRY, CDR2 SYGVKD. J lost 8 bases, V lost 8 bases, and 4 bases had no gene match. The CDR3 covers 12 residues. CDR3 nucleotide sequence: TGTGCCATCGGATTAGCGGGGGGGGAGCTGTTTTTT. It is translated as CAIGLAGGELFF.

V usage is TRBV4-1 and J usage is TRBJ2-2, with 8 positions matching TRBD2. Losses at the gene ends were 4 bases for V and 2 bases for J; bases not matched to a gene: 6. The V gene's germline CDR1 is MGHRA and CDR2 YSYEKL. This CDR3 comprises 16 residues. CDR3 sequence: CASSPRGLVNTGELFF. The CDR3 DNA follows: TGCGCCAGCAGCCCTCGGGGACTAGTTAACACCGGGGAGCTGTTTTTT.

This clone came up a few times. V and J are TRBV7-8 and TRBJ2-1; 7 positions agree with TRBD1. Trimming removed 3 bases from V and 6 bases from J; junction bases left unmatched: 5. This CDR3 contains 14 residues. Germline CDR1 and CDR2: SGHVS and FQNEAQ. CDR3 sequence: CASSFGQAFNEQFF. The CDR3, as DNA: TGTGCCAGCAGCTTCGGACAGGCCTTCAATGAGCAGTTCTTC.

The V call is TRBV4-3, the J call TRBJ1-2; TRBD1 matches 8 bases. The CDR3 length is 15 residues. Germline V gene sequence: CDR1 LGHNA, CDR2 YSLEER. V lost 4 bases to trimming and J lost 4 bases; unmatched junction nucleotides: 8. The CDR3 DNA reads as TGCGCCAGCAGCCCAGGGACAGGCGGATCCTATGGCTACACCTTC. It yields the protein CASSPGTGGSYGYTF.

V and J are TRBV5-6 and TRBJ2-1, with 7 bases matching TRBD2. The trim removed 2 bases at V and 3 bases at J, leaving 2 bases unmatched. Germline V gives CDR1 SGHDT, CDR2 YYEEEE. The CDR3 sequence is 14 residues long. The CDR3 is CASSLAGNYNEQFF. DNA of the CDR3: TGTGCCAGCAGCTTAGCGGGGAACTACAATGAGCAGTTCTTC.

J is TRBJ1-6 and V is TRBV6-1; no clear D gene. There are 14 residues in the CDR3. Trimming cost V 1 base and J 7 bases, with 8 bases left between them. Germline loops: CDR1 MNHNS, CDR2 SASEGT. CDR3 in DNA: TGTGCCAGCAGTGAAGGGTGGAAAAATTCACCCCTCCACTTT. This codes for CASSEGWKNSPLHF.

As DNA, the CDR3 is TGTGCCAGCAGCTCCACCGGGACTAGCCGAAACAATGAGCAGTTCTTC. Its protein is CASSSTGTSRNNEQFF. The chain combines TRBV7-9 with TRBJ2-1; TRBD2 matches 9 bases. The CDR3 covers 16 residues. J lost 5 bases, V lost 4 bases, and 9 bases had no gene match. Per the germline V gene, CDR1 is SEHNR and CDR2 is FQNEAQ (reference sequence).

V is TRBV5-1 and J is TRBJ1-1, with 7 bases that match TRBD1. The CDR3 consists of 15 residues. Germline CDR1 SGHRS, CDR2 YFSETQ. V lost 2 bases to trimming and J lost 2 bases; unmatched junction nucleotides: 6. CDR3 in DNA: TGCGCCAGCAGCTTAACCGGGACAGCAAACACTGAAGCTTTCTTT. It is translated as CASSLTGTANTEAFF.

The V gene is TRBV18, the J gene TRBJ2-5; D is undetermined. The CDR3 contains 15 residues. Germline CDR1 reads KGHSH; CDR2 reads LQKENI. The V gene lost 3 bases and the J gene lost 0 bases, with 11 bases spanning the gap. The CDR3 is CASSPPGRYQETQYF. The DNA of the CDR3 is TGTGCCAGCTCACCCCCAGGCAGGTACCAAGAGACCCAGTACTTC.

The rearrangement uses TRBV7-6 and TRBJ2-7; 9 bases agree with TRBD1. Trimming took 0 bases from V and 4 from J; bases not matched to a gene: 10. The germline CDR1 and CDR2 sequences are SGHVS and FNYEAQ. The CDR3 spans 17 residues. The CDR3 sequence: CASSLAKTRDRDYEQYF. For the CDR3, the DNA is TGTGCCAGCAGCTTAGCGAAGACCCGGGACAGGGATTACGAGCAGTACTTC.

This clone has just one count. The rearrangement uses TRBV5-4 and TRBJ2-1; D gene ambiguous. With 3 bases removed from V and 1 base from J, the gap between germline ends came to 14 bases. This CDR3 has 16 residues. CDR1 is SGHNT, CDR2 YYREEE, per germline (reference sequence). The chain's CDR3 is CASSYFMGGSYNEQFF. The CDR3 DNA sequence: TGTGCCAGCAGCTATTTCATGGGTGGTTCCTACAATGAGCAGTTCTTC. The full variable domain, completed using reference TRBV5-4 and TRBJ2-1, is ETGVTQSPTHLIKTRGQQVTLRCSSQSGHNTVSWYQQALGQGPQFIFQYYREEENGRGNFPPRFSGLQFPNYSSELNVNALELDDSALYLCASSYFMGGSYNEQFFGPGTRLTVL.

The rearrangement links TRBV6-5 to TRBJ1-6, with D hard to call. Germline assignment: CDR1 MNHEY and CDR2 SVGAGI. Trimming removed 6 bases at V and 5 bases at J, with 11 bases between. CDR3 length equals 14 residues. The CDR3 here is CASSRQSDNSPLHF. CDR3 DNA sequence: TGTGCCAGCAGCCGCCAGTCCGATAATTCACCCCTCCACTTT.

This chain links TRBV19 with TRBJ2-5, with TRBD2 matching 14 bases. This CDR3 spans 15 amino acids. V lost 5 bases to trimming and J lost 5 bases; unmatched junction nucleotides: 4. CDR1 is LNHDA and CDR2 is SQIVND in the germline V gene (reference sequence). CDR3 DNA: TGTGCCAGTAGTGGACTAGCGGGGGGTGAGGAGACCCAGTACTTC. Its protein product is CASSGLAGGEETQYF.

The CDR3 spells CASRTGNQPQHF. CDR3 in DNA: TGTGCCAGCAGGACGGGCAATCAGCCCCAGCATTTT. The chain recombines TRBV4-2 with TRBJ1-5; D is unclear. CDR1 is LGHNA, CDR2 YNFKEQ, per germline. V shed 6 bases and J shed 2 bases, with 5 bases lying between them. The CDR3 loop spans 12 amino acids.

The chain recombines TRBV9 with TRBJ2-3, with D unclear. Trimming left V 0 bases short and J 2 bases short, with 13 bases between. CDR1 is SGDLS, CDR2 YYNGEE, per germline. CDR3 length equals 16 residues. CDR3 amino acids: CASSVGLDRVTDTQYF. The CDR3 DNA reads TGTGCCAGCAGCGTAGGGTTGGATCGGGTCACAGATACGCAGTATTTT.

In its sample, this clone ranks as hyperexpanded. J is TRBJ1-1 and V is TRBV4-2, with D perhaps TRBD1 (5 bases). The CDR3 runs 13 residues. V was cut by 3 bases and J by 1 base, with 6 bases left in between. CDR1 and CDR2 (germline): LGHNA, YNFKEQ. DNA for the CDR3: TGTGCCAGCAGCCATGGGGGGAACACTGAAGCTTTCTTT. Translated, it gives CASSHGGNTEAFF.

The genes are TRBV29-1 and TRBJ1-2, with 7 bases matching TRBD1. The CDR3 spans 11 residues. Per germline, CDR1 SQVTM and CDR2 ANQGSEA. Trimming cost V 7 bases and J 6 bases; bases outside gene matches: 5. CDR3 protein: CSAKGANGYTF. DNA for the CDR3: TGCAGCGCCAAGGGGGCGAATGGCTACACCTTC. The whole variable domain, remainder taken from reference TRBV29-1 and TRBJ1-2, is SAVISQKPSRDICQRGTSLTIQCQVDSQVTMMFWYRQQPGQSLTLIATANQGSEATYESGFVIDKFPISRPNLTFSTLTVSNMSPEDSSIYLCSAKGANGYTFGSGTRLTVV.

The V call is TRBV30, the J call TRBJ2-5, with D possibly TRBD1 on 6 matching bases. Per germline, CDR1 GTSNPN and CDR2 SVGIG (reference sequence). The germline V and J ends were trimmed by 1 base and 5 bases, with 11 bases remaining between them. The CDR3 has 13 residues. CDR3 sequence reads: CAWSGTVQETQYF. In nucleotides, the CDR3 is TGTGCCTGGAGTGGGACAGTTCAGGAGACCCAGTACTTC.

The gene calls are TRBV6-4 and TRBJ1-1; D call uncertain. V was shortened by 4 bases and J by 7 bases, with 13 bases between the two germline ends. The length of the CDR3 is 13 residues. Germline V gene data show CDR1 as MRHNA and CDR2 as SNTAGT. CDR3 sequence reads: CASSAVPGSEAFF. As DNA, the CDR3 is TGTGCCAGCAGTGCGGTCCCGGGGAGTGAAGCTTTCTTT.

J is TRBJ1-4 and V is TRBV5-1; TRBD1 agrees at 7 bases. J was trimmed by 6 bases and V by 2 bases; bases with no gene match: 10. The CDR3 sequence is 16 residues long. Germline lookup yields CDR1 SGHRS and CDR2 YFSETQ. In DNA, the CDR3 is TGCGCCAGCAGCTTCGGACGAGGGGGCGGGGATGAAAAACTGTTTTTT. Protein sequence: CASSFGRGGGDEKLFF. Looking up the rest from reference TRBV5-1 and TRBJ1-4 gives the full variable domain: KAGVTQTPRYLIKTRGQQVTLSCSPISGHRSVSWYQQTPGQGLQFLFEYFSETQRNKGNFPGRFSGRQFSNSRSEMNVSTLELGDSALYLCASSFGRGGGDEKLFFGSGTQLSVL.

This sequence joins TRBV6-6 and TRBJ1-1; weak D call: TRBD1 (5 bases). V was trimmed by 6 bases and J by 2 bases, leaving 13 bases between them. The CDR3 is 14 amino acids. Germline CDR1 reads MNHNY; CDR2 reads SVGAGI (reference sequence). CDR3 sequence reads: CASSPQGENTEAFF. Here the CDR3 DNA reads TGTGCCAGCAGCCCGCAGGGAGAAAACACTGAAGCTTTCTTT.

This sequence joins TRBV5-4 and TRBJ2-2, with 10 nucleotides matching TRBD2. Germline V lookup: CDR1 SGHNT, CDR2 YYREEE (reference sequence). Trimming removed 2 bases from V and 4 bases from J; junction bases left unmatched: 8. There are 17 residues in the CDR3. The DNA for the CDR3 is TGTGCCAGCAGCTTCCCTAGCGGGGGACGTGGCACCGGGGAGCTGTTTTTT. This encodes CASSFPSGGRGTGELFF.

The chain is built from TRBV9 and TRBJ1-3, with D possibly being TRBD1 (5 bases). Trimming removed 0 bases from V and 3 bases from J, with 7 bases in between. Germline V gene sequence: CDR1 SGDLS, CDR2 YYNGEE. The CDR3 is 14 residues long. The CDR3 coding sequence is TGTGCCAGCAGCGTAGCGGGGGATGGAAACACCATATATTTT. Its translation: CASSVAGDGNTIYF.

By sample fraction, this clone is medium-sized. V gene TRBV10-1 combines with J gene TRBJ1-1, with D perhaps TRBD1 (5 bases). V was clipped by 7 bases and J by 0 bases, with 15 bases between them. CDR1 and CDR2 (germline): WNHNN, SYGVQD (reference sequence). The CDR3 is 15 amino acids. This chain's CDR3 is CASIVRVRMNTEAFF. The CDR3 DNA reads TGCGCCAGCATCGTCAGGGTACGAATGAACACTGAAGCTTTCTTT.